This T cell receptor beta chain was profiled in a study of blood T cell repertoires in COVID-19. Generated by immunoSEQ multiplex PCR, the TCRdb table keeps only in-frame clones and is missing some. The data hold around 130,000 clones, with around 84% observed a single time. Trimming removed 5 bases at V and 0 bases at J, with 12 bases between. CDR3 length: 16 amino acids. Germline values: CDR1 KGHDR, CDR2 SFDVKD. Enrolment of Seattle patients took place during active infection, and they were followed longitudinally. This receptor was taken from a man younger than 45 with COVID-19, enrolled during active disease. Source material: peripheral blood. The chain joins TRBV24-1 to TRBJ2-2, with a weak D call TRBD1 (6 bases). The CDR3, as DNA: TGTGCCACCAGTGCTCCGTGGACAGCGAACACCGGGGAGCTGTTTTTT. Amino acids: CATSAPWTANTGELFF.